The present entry profiles one TCR beta chain with its context. No cognate antigen has been identified for it. No per-base quality is available; no much larger clone lies one base away. This entry comes from a study of OX40 agonist ivuxolimab in advanced cancers. Regarding the complete study: The costimulatory receptor OX40 (CD134) was targeted by ivuxolimab, a fully human IgG2 agonistic monoclonal antibody. The dose-escalation cohort was about 83% male with a mean age of about 60 years, ranging from roughly 23 to 85. Prior anti-PD-1, anti-PD-L1 or anti-CTLA-4 therapy was permitted, and checkpoint inhibitors had been received by about 37% of dose-escalation patients. Of the approximately 50 dose-escalation patients, hepatocellular carcinoma was present in approximately 20, melanoma in around 15, renal cell carcinoma in 9 and head and neck cancer in 9. Partial responses were achieved by three dose-escalation patients, of whom one had hepatocellular carcinoma and two had cutaneous melanoma. The monotherapy dose-escalation portion (N of about 50 patients) of the phase I ivuxolimab trial is reported in the paper. The purpose of peripheral TCRbeta sequencing was to test whether ivuxolimab changed TCR sequence diversity and led to clonal T-cell expansion. Intravenous ivuxolimab was administered to patients every 2 weeks at six dose levels: 0.01, 0.1, 0.3, 1.5, 3 and 10 mg/kg. The investigation overall reported the following: After ivuxolimab, more expanded clones were found on average in CD8+ T cells than in CD4+ T cells. Low levels of normalized T-cell clonal expansion were also seen in some nonresponding patients. At doses from 0.1 to 3.0 mg/kg, clonal expansion was seen in both CD4+ and CD8+ blood T cells between baseline and week 6. Antigen specificity was not determined for the clonally expanded peripheral T cells. In partial responders in the 0.1-3.0 mg/kg groups, normalized peripheral clonal expansion was found to be among the lowest, especially among CD8+ T cells.

To sequence the TCRbeta CDR3 region, genomic DNA was isolated from the sorted cells. The immunoSEQ Assay was used for sequencing of TCRbeta CDR3 regions. TCRdb re-hosts the immuneACCESS table, in-frame sequences only. Its copies lack some clones; in the studies checked, an unresolved V gene accounts for under half of them, and the cause for the rest is not known. The sample table lists tens of thousands of clones, around nine tenths of them with a count of one. The top ten constitute approximately 0.69% of the sample. Based on the germline V gene (reference sequence), the CDR1 and CDR2 sequences are MNHEY and SMNVEV. Counted from cysteine to phenylalanine, this CDR3 has 12 amino acids. The entry retains the CDR3 DNA only, 36 bases that are in frame from base 1. The junction carries 10 bases between V and J, which are trimmed by 4 bases and 7 bases respectively. The trial excluded patients who had a history of autoimmune disease or were on systemic immunosuppression. Peripheral blood for TCR sequencing was collected from all dose cohorts at baseline, on cycle 4 day 1, and on cycle 7 day 1. Samples came from an open-label, multicenter, first-in-human phase I dose-escalation trial of ivuxolimab. Adults with locally advanced or metastatic melanoma, renal cell carcinoma, hepatocellular carcinoma or head and neck squamous cell carcinoma were enrolled in the trial. CD4+ and CD8+ T cells were sorted separately from peripheral blood before TCR sequencing.

The sequences come from CD4+ or CD8+ T cells sorted from blood, collected in a trial of the OX40 agonist ivuxolimab. This sequence was found in an adult with an advanced solid tumor such as melanoma, head and neck, liver or kidney cancer. The V and J genes are TRBV27 and TRBJ1-2; too little of a D gene remains to name it. The CDR3 has the sequence CASSWDGAGYTF. The nucleotide sequence reads TGTGCCAGCAGTTGGGATGGCGCTGGCTACACCTTC.